Sequencing of this TCR beta chain was carried out in a study of cytomegalovirus exposure and HLA in healthy donors. General study results and limits: The productive fraction for most TCR beta V segments was about 90% or about 30% in an earlier analysis.

A note on this clone: Antigen: not known.

The PCR ran on 60 Vbeta and 13 Jbeta primers. Sequencing was performed with immunoSEQ multiplex PCR; in TCRdb, only in-frame clones are kept and a portion is missing. This sample has approximately 170,000 clones, with around 83% found just once. The CDR3 length is 13 residues. The trim removed 5 bases at V and 7 bases at J, leaving 5 bases unmatched. CDR1 MNHNS and CDR2 SASEGT come from the germline V gene. The sample taken for sequencing was PBMCs. This TCR was sampled from a man between 50 and 59 years old in good health and CMV-seropositive. The rearrangement joins TRBV6-1 to TRBJ2-3; the match to TRBD1 covers 8 bases. This CDR3 reads CASSRTGKNTQYF. CDR3 in DNA: TGTGCCAGCAGTAGGACAGGGAAAAATACGCAGTATTTT.